These 10 T cell receptor beta chains originate from one sample sequenced in a study of a mutant IDH1 vaccine in newly diagnosed glioma. Time point noted: baseline, week 1 (first vaccination visit). Regarding treatment: pre-vaccination baseline after standard-of-care therapy. Profiled with immunoSEQ multiplex PCR; TCRdb holds only in-frame clones, not every one. The sample gives approximately 54,000 clones, 65% to 85% of which show up once; about a fifth is in the top ten. This sample comprised PBMCs, obtained from a glioma patient treated with radiotherapy, temozolomide or both. The receptors originated from a man aged 18 to 29 with glioma.

Details on this clone: One end of the junction varies from germline; a read error may be responsible. This rearrangement joins TRBV27 to TRBJ2-7; D is possibly TRBD2 (6 bases). CDR1 is MNHEY and CDR2 is SMNVEV in the germline V gene (reference sequence). This CDR3 contains 14 residues. The CDR3: CASRPTVEAGSWDF. The CDR3 region has the DNA TGTGCCAGCAGGCCCACCGTCGAGGCGGGGAGTTGGGACTTC.

Only a few counts were recorded for this clone. The rearrangement links TRBV9 to TRBJ2-1; D possibly matches TRBD1 or TRBD2 (5 bases each). Germline values: CDR1 SGDLS, CDR2 YYNGEE. Trimming left V 0 bases short and J 7 bases short, with 8 bases between. The CDR3 runs to 13 residues. Written as DNA, the CDR3 is TGTGCCAGCAGCGTAGGGGACGGGAATGAGCAGTTCTTC. This sequence encodes CASSVGDGNEQFF.

This CDR3 reads CASSPKGQGLGAFF. In nucleotides, the CDR3 is TGTGCCAGTAGCCCGAAAGGACAGGGATTAGGAGCTTTCTTT. The chain combines TRBV19 with TRBJ1-1; 8 bases agree with TRBD1. The CDR3 totals 14 residues. The V segment lost 6 bases and the J segment 10 bases; nucleotides outside the gene matches: 13. The germline V gene encodes CDR1 LNHDA and CDR2 SQIVND (reference sequence).

The chain couples TRBV2 to TRBJ2-3; 10 bases agree with TRBD2. The length of the CDR3 is 17 residues. The germline CDR1 and CDR2 sequences are SNHLY and FYNNEI. The trim removed 5 bases at V and 1 base at J, leaving 9 bases unmatched. DNA for the CDR3: TGTGCCAGCAGTTCTAGGCGGACTAGCGGAGGCACAGATACGCAGTATTTT. It is translated as CASSSRRTSGGTDTQYF. Using reference TRBV2 and TRBJ2-3 for the parts outside the CDR3, the full variable domain is EPEVTQTPSHQVTQMGQEVILRCVPISNHLYFYWYRQILGQKVEFLVSFYNNEISEKSEIFDDQFSVERPDGSNFTLKIRSTKLEDSAMYFCASSSRRTSGGTDTQYFGPGTRLTVL.

This clone occurred a few times. The gene calls are TRBV12-5 and TRBJ1-1, with 9 bases lining up with TRBD1. The CDR3 is 14 amino acids. The trim removed 5 bases at V and 7 bases at J, leaving 8 bases unmatched. The V gene's germline CDR1 is LGHNT and CDR2 FRNRAP. Here the CDR3 reads CASGGQGRAREAFF. The CDR3 DNA is TGTGCTAGTGGTGGACAGGGGCGCGCGCGTGAAGCTTTCTTT.

V and J are TRBV5-4 and TRBJ2-7, with D maybe TRBD2 (6 bases). Germline values: CDR1 SGHNT, CDR2 YYREEE (reference sequence). Trimming shortened V by 1 base and J by 0 bases, and 11 bases separated the two germline ends. This CDR3 has 15 amino acids. Here the CDR3 reads CASSLSAEGSYEQYF. The DNA of the CDR3 is TGTGCCAGCAGCTTGTCAGCGGAGGGCTCCTACGAGCAGTACTTC.

The chain is built from TRBV5-6 and TRBJ1-1; D is unresolved. Germline CDR1 SGHDT, CDR2 YYEEEE. The V gene lost 0 bases and the J gene lost 3 bases, with 6 bases spanning the gap. The length of the CDR3 is 13 residues. CDR3 nucleotides: TGTGCCAGCAGCTTGGGGGAGGACACTGAAGCTTTCTTT. This gives the protein CASSLGEDTEAFF.

This clone was seen once. The V and J genes are TRBV4-2 and TRBJ2-7, with 10 bases identical to TRBD2. The V and J ends lost 0 bases and 3 bases, in that order; junction bases with no gene match: 2. Germline CDR1 and CDR2: LGHNA and YNFKEQ. The CDR3 has 15 residues. CDR3 in amino acids: CASSQERTSGYEQYF. The CDR3 nucleotides read TGTGCCAGCAGCCAAGAAAGGACTAGCGGCTACGAGCAGTACTTC.

The chain uses TRBV28 and TRBJ2-7; 7 bases align to TRBD2. Germline loops: CDR1 MDHEN, CDR2 SYDVKM. V gave up 1 base and J gave up 1 base; unmatched junction bases: 1. The CDR3 runs 14 residues. In nucleotides, the CDR3 is TGTGCCAGCAGTTTATCAGCGGGGTCCTACGAGCAGTACTTC. Protein sequence: CASSLSAGSYEQYF.

This chain uses TRBV6-6 with TRBJ1-1; no firm D call. Germline CDR1 reads MNHNY; CDR2 reads SVGAGI (reference sequence). The ends were cut back, 7 bases at V and 0 bases at J, with 18 bases in the middle. This CDR3 comprises 16 residues. The DNA for the CDR3 is TGTGCCAGCACCCACCCCTACGGGAGCATGAACACTGAAGCTTTCTTT. As protein: CASTHPYGSMNTEAFF.